The next 32 T cell receptor beta chains were all read from a single sample in a study of OX40 agonist ivuxolimab in advanced cancers. The table came from immunoSEQ multiplex PCR; TCRdb's copy has only in-frame clones and leaves some out. Among more than 20,000 clones listed, more than 65% were seen once. The sample consisted of CD4+ or CD8+ T cells sorted from blood, taken in a trial of the OX40 agonist ivuxolimab. These receptors were taken from an adult with an advanced solid tumor such as melanoma, head and neck, liver or kidney cancer.

The gene calls are TRBV5-6 and TRBJ2-5; TRBD2 agrees at 8 bases. The junction had 9 bases not matched to a gene; V was cut back by 4 bases and J by 4 bases. Germline lookup yields CDR1 SGHDT and CDR2 YYEEEE. The CDR3 runs to 15 residues. The CDR3 bases are TGTGCCAGCAGCCCCTACGGGGGGGGACTAGAGACCCAGTACTTC. This gives the protein CASSPYGGGLETQYF.

Here the CDR3 DNA reads TGTGCCAGCAGCCGCAGGGGTCAAAACCCTGAAGCTTTCTTT. The encoded protein is CASSRRGQNPEAFF. The rearrangement uses TRBV6-6 and TRBJ1-1; perhaps TRBD1 as D (6 bases). Germline V gene sequence: CDR1 MNHNY, CDR2 SVGAGI (reference sequence). Trimming stripped 6 bases from V and 6 bases from J, with 17 bases between. The CDR3 runs 14 residues.

The chain couples TRBV9 to TRBJ2-1, with D unclear. CDR1 and CDR2 (germline): SGDLS, YYNGEE. The CDR3 totals 16 residues. V was pared by 0 bases and J by 4 bases, with 14 bases between. CDR3 sequence (DNA): TGTGCCAGCAGCGTAGAAGCCGGGTACGGGTACAATGAGCAGTTCTTC. Its translation: CASSVEAGYGYNEQFF. Full variable domain (remainder filled in from reference TRBV9 and TRBJ2-1): DSGVTQTPKHLITATGQRVTLRCSPRSGDLSVYWYQQSLDQGLQFLIQYYNGEERAKGNILERFSAQQFPDLHSELNLSSLELGDSALYFCASSVEAGYGYNEQFFGPGTRLTVL.

This chain links TRBV7-2 with TRBJ1-5; no firm D call. The V end was cut by 5 bases, the J end by 2 bases, with 16 bases between. There are 16 residues in the CDR3. Germline lookup yields CDR1 SGHTA and CDR2 FQGNSA. CDR3 amino acids: CASSQFAQAGNQPQHF. In DNA, the CDR3 is TGTGCCAGCAGCCAGTTCGCCCAAGCGGGCAATCAGCCCCAGCATTTT.

Note on this clone: Germline is not matched at one junction end, which may reflect a read error. V usage is TRBV5-3 and J usage is TRBJ1-2, with unresolved D. TRBV5-3 is an open reading frame whose function is uncertain. The CDR3 sequence is 13 residues long. CDR3 nucleotide sequence: TGTGCCAGCAGCTTGTCTATGACAAATGGCTACACCTTC. The encoded protein is CASSLSMTNGYTF.

The chain recombines TRBV11-2 with TRBJ1-1; D is possibly TRBD1 (5 bases). Germline V gene data show CDR1 as SGHAT and CDR2 as FQNNGV. V lost 3 bases, J lost 2 bases, and 10 bases lay in between. This CDR3 region has 14 residues. CDR3 nucleotide sequence: TGTGCCAGCAGCTTCTATGACAGCAACACTGAAGCTTTCTTT. It translates to CASSFYDSNTEAFF.

V and J are TRBV11-2 and TRBJ2-1; no definite D call. There are 14 residues in the CDR3. V lost 6 bases, J lost 8 bases, and 17 bases lay in between. Germline loops: CDR1 SGHAT, CDR2 FQNNGV. As DNA, the CDR3 is TGTGCCAGCAGTTTCAGGAAACCCCTCGATGAGCAGTTCTTC. Protein product: CASSFRKPLDEQFF. The whole variable domain, remainder taken from reference TRBV11-2 and TRBJ2-1, is EAGVAQSPRYKIIEKRQSVAFWCNPISGHATLYWYQQILGQGPKLLIQFQNNGVVDDSQLPKDRFSAERLKGVDSTLKIQPAKLEDSAVYLCASSFRKPLDEQFFGPGTRLTVL.

The rearrangement uses TRBV30 and TRBJ2-7; 8 bases are a match to TRBD1. CDR1 GTSNPN and CDR2 SVGIG come from the germline V gene (reference sequence). Losses at the gene ends were 3 bases for V and 5 bases for J; bases not matched to a gene: 9. The CDR3 has 14 residues. CDR3: CAWSEDRARNEQYF. In DNA, the CDR3 is TGTGCCTGGAGCGAGGACAGGGCCAGAAACGAGCAGTACTTC.

The genes are TRBV7-6 and TRBJ2-7; TRBD1 might be the D (5 bases). With 4 bases removed from V and 6 bases from J, the gap between germline ends came to 19 bases. Germline CDR1 reads SGHVS; CDR2 reads FNYEAQ. This CDR3 spans 15 amino acids. CDR3 in amino acids: CASSSKQVGIFEQYF. The CDR3, as DNA: TGTGCCAGCAGCTCTAAACAGGTGGGGATTTTCGAGCAGTACTTC.

CDR3 in DNA: TGTGCCTGGAGTGTTGGCGAGCAGTACTTC. Its translation: CAWSVGEQYF. The chain carries TRBV30 and TRBJ2-7; D is unclear. V gave up 0 bases and J gave up 6 bases, with 3 bases separating them. The CDR3 extends over 10 amino acids. CDR1 and CDR2 (germline): GTSNPN, SVGIG (reference sequence).

The gene calls are TRBV2 and TRBJ2-3, with TRBD2 matching 7 bases. The CDR3 runs to 16 residues. Germline V gene lookup returns CDR1 SNHLY and CDR2 FYNNEI. V was pared by 5 bases and J by 2 bases, with 10 bases of the junction left unmatched. The CDR3 nucleotides are TGTGCCAGCAGTTTACGGGACTATCGCTACACAGATACGCAGTATTTT. Its protein product is CASSLRDYRYTDTQYF. Full variable domain (remainder filled in from reference TRBV2 and TRBJ2-3): EPEVTQTPSHQVTQMGQEVILRCVPISNHLYFYWYRQILGQKVEFLVSFYNNEISEKSEIFDDQFSVERPDGSNFTLKIRSTKLEDSAMYFCASSLRDYRYTDTQYFGPGTRLTVL.

The chain couples TRBV7-9 to TRBJ2-7; a weak D match, TRBD1 (6 bases). This CDR3 has 15 amino acids. V shed 1 base and J shed 0 bases, with 10 bases lying between them. Germline CDR1 SEHNR, CDR2 FQNEAQ (reference sequence). The CDR3 DNA reads as TGTGCCAGCAGCTTAGGGGCAGGGGACTCCTACGAGCAGTACTTC. Protein sequence: CASSLGAGDSYEQYF.

The chain is built from TRBV18 and TRBJ1-5, with D maybe TRBD1 (5 bases). Germline V gene sequence: CDR1 KGHSH, CDR2 LQKENI. The CDR3 runs 18 residues. V was pared by 2 bases and J by 0 bases, with 17 bases between. CDR3 sequence (DNA): TGTGCCAGCTCACCAAACGGAGTTACAGGATATAGCAATCAGCCCCAGCATTTT. Amino acid sequence: CASSPNGVTGYSNQPQHF.

The V call is TRBV5-6, the J call TRBJ1-4; 7 bases fit TRBD1. CDR1 and CDR2 from the germline V gene are SGHDT and YYEEEE. This CDR3 spans 13 amino acids. V lost 4 bases, J lost 4 bases, and 1 base stayed unmatched. In nucleotides, the CDR3 is TGTGCCAGCAGCCAGGGGGATAATGAAAAACTGTTTTTT. Residues: CASSQGDNEKLFF.

The chain recombines TRBV27 with TRBJ2-7; 12 positions match TRBD2. Germline CDR1 reads MNHEY; CDR2 reads SMNVEV (reference sequence). This CDR3 is built from 15 residues. The J segment lost 5 bases and the V segment lost 4 bases, leaving 6 bases of the junction unmatched. The CDR3 bases are TGTGCCAGCAGTTCTCTAGCGGGAGGGGTCGACGAGCAGTACTTC. Translated, it gives CASSSLAGGVDEQYF.

This chain connects TRBV6-5 to TRBJ2-7; the D is unclear. The germline gives CDR1 MNHEY, CDR2 SVGAGI. Trimming cost V 5 bases and J 3 bases, with 14 bases left between them. This CDR3 is built from 14 residues. CDR3 in DNA: TGTGCCAGCAGTGAACCGACTGGCTACTACGAGCAGTACTTC. Its protein product is CASSEPTGYYEQYF.

This sequence joins TRBV4-1 and TRBJ2-7, with 11 bases that match TRBD2. There are 16 residues in the CDR3. The germline V gene has CDR1 MGHRA and CDR2 YSYEKL. The junction had 16 bases not matched to a gene; V was cut back by 6 bases and J by 9 bases. In DNA form, the CDR3 reads TGCGCCAGCAGTCTAACCGGGACTAGCGGACTTCTAGGGCAGTACTTC. Amino acids: CASSLTGTSGLLGQYF.

This clone was found a few times. The gene calls are TRBV5-1 and TRBJ2-1, with 8 bases that match TRBD2. This CDR3 is built from 16 residues. V dropped 5 bases and J dropped 4; count of bases not matched to a gene: 11. Per germline, CDR1 SGHRS and CDR2 YFSETQ. The DNA of the CDR3 is TGCGCCAGCAGGGGGGAGGCTAGCGGGCGGTACAATGAGCAGTTCTTC. It is translated as CASRGEASGRYNEQFF. The whole variable domain, filled in from reference TRBV5-1 and TRBJ2-1, reads KAGVTQTPRYLIKTRGQQVTLSCSPISGHRSVSWYQQTPGQGLQFLFEYFSETQRNKGNFPGRFSGRQFSNSRSEMNVSTLELGDSALYLCASRGEASGRYNEQFFGPGTRLTVL.

This clone has only a few counts. J is TRBJ2-7 and V is TRBV11-2; D possibly corresponds to TRBD1 (6 bases). Germline CDR1 SGHAT, CDR2 FQNNGV. Trimming removed 1 base from V and 4 bases from J, with 14 bases in between. This CDR3 is built from 15 residues. The chain's CDR3 is CASSLAPGHLYEQYF. The CDR3 bases are TGTGCCAGCAGCTTAGCACCGGGACACCTATACGAGCAGTACTTC.

In DNA form, the CDR3 reads TGTGCCAGCAGCGGCCCGGGGATCACCGGGGAGCTGTTTTTT. Amino acid sequence: CASSGPGITGELFF. This chain connects TRBV7-9 to TRBJ2-2, with TRBD2 as a possible D gene (5 bases). The CDR3 runs to 14 residues. Germline CDR1 reads SEHNR; CDR2 reads FQNEAQ (reference sequence). Trimming pared 5 bases from V and 4 bases from J, leaving 11 bases between.

V usage is TRBV7-2 and J usage is TRBJ1-1; TRBD1 agrees at 9 bases. There are 18 residues in the CDR3. The V gene end was trimmed by 3 bases and the J gene end by 6 bases; junction bases not matched to a gene: 17. Germline V gene data show CDR1 as SGHTA and CDR2 as FQGNSA. CDR3 nucleotide sequence: TGTGCCAGCAGCTTTGTCACAGGGGGCCTTGCAGGAGGCGCTGAAGCTTTCTTT. Protein product: CASSFVTGGLAGGAEAFF.

The chain is built from TRBV27 and TRBJ2-6, with unresolved D. The CDR3 consists of 16 residues. Germline assignment: CDR1 MNHEY and CDR2 SMNVEV (reference sequence). V was clipped by 7 bases and J by 0 bases, with 13 bases between them. The CDR3 DNA is TGTGCCAGCACCCTAGTTGGGCCCTCTGGGGCCAACGTCCTGACTTTC. Residues: CASTLVGPSGANVLTF.

CDR3 region: CASSSSGRAFNEQFF. CDR3 nucleotide sequence: TGTGCCAGCAGCTCTAGCGGGAGGGCCTTCAATGAGCAGTTCTTC. The chain recombines TRBV7-2 with TRBJ2-1; 12 bases match TRBD2. Per germline, CDR1 SGHTA and CDR2 FQGNSA. J lost 6 bases, V lost 4 bases, and 4 bases had no gene match. CDR3 size: 15 residues.

The chain combines TRBV2 with TRBJ2-1; weak D call: TRBD2 (5 bases). The CDR3 sequence is 18 residues long. The V end lost 0 bases, the J end lost 6 bases, and 21 bases lay between the germline ends. Germline CDR1 and CDR2: SNHLY and FYNNEI. CDR3 sequence (DNA): TGTGCCAGCAGTGAAGCGCTTCAGGAGCGCGGGCCATCCAATGAGCAGTTCTTC. It encodes CASSEALQERGPSNEQFF.

The chain has TRBV11-2 and TRBJ2-7, with 12 bases matching TRBD2. The V gene end was trimmed by 3 bases and the J gene end by 3 bases; junction bases not matched to a gene: 3. There are 15 residues in the CDR3. CDR1 and CDR2 (germline): SGHAT, FQNNGV. The CDR3 DNA is TGTGCCAGCAGCTTGCGACTAGCGGGAGACTACGAGCAGTACTTC. It translates to CASSLRLAGDYEQYF.

The genes are TRBV6-5 and TRBJ2-2; D might be TRBD1 (5 bases). The germline V gene has CDR1 MNHEY and CDR2 SVGAGI. This CDR3 comprises 15 residues. V was clipped by 3 bases and J by 4 bases, with 12 bases between them. The CDR3 reads CASSYGQGFTGELFF. The CDR3 nucleotides are TGTGCCAGCAGTTATGGCCAGGGCTTCACCGGGGAGCTGTTTTTT.

V and J are TRBV4-1 and TRBJ2-3; maybe TRBD2 (6 bases). The CDR3 runs to 14 residues. V gave up 4 bases and J gave up 2 bases, with 10 bases separating them. Germline V gene data show CDR1 as MGHRA and CDR2 as YSYEKL. The CDR3 region is CASSPGLSTDTQYF. CDR3 sequence (DNA): TGCGCCAGCAGCCCGGGACTTTCCACAGATACGCAGTATTTT.

The CDR3 region is CASSPTPPGTQGNEQFF. Written as DNA, the CDR3 is TGTGCCAGCTCACCCACCCCTCCCGGCACCCAGGGCAATGAGCAGTTCTTC. V usage is TRBV18 and J usage is TRBJ2-1; TRBD1 might be the D (5 bases). V shed 3 bases and J shed 6 bases, with 21 bases lying between them. The CDR3 consists of 17 residues. Germline CDR1 KGHSH, CDR2 LQKENI.

This chain joins TRBV7-2 and TRBJ2-1, with D possibly being TRBD1 (5 bases). Trimming stripped 8 bases from V and 12 bases from J, with 14 bases between. This CDR3 has 11 residues. Germline CDR1 and CDR2: SGHTA and FQGNSA. CDR3 sequence: CASRNPQGQFF. CDR3 nucleotides: TGTGCCAGCCGAAACCCCCAGGGGCAGTTCTTC.

The genes are TRBV19 and TRBJ2-7, with TRBD1 identical over 8 bases. The CDR3 is 15 amino acids. Per germline, CDR1 LNHDA and CDR2 SQIVND (reference sequence). The J segment lost 5 bases and the V segment lost 5 bases, leaving 11 bases of the junction unmatched. The CDR3 nucleotides read TGTGCCAGTAGTCCGCAGGACAGGGCGAGGGACGAGCAGTACTTC. Protein sequence: CASSPQDRARDEQYF.

In this sample, this clone turned up a few times. The chain recombines TRBV4-2 with TRBJ2-7; TRBD2 matches 11 bases. V gave up 4 bases and J gave up 5 bases; unmatched junction bases: 4. Germline V CDR1 and CDR2: LGHNA, YNFKEQ. This CDR3 is built from 14 residues. The chain's CDR3 is CASSPIAGGNEQYF. The CDR3 DNA reads TGTGCCAGCAGCCCGATAGCGGGAGGGAACGAGCAGTACTTC.

In this sample, this clone is medium-sized. This rearrangement joins TRBV5-4 to TRBJ2-1, with 9 bases that match TRBD2. CDR3 length: 15 residues. Germline CDR1 is SGHNT and CDR2 is YYREEE (reference sequence). V trimming: 0 bases; J trimming: 5 bases; junction bases outside the gene matches: 3. The CDR3 loop is CASSLVAGEHNEQFF. Written as DNA, the CDR3 is TGTGCCAGCAGCTTGGTAGCGGGAGAGCACAATGAGCAGTTCTTC.